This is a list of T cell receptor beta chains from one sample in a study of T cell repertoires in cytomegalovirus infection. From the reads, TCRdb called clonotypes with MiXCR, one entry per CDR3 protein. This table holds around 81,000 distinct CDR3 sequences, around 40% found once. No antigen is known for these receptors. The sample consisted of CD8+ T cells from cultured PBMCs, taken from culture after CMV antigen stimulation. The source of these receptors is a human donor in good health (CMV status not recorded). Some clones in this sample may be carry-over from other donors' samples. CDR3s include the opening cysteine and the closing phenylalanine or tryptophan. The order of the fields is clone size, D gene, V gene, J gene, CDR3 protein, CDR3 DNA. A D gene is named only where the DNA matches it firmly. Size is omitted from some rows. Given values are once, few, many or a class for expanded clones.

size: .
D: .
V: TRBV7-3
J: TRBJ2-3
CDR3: CASSLTAGPTDTQYF
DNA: TGTGCCAGCAGCTTAACCGCAGGGCCCACAGATACGCAGTATTTT

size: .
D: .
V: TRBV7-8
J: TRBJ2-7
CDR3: CASCLGQSYEQYF
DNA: TGTGCCAGCTGCTTAGGACAGAGCTACGAGCAGTACTTC

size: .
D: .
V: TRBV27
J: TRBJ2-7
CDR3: CASSSLQNSYEQYF
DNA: TGTGCCAGCAGTTCGTTGCAAAACTCCTACGAGCAGTACTTC

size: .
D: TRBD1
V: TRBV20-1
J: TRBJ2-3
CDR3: CSARGRRSGTGSLFSTDTQYF
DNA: TGCAGTGCTAGAGGTCGACGGTCTGGGACAGGCTCATTGTTCAGCACAGATACGCAGTATTTT

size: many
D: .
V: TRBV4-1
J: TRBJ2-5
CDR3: CASSPEGRETQYF
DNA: TGCGCCAGCAGCCCCGAGGGGCGGGAGACCCAGTACTTC

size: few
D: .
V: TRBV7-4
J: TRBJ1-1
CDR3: CASSFFESLEAFF
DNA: TGTGCCAGCAGCTTTTTCGAATCACTTGAAGCTTTCTTT

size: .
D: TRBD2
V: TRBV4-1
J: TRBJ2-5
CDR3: CASSQERRGGVQETQYF
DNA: TGCGCCAGCAGCCAAGAGAGGCGCGGGGGGGTTCAAGAGACCCAGTACTTC

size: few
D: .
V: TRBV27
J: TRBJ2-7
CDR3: CASSSYPPGADEQYF
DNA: TGTGCCAGCAGTTCCTACCCCCCGGGAGCCGACGAGCAGTACTTC

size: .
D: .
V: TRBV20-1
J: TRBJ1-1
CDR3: CSASPLSTGSTEAFF
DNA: TGCAGTGCTAGTCCTCTCTCCACAGGGAGCACTGAAGCTTTCTTT

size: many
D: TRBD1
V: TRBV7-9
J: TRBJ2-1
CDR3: CASSPGTGGSGNEQFF
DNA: TGTGCCAGCAGTCCGGGGACAGGGGGCTCTGGGAATGAGCAGTTCTTC

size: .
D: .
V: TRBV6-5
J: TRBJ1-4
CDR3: CASSLSGGGGEKLFF
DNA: TGTGCCAGCAGTTTGTCCGGTGGGGGGGGAGAAAAACTGTTTTTT

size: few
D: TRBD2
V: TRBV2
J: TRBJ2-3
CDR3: CASSEAWLAGNTDTQYF
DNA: TGTGCCAGCAGTGAAGCTTGGCTAGCGGGGAACACAGATACGCAGTATTTT

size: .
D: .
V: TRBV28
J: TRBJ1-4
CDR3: CASSPLSLEEKLFF
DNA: TGTGCCAGCAGCCCCCTATCCCTAGAGGAAAAACTGTTTTTT

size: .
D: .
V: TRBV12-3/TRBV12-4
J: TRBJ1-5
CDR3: CASTLKGHGHQPQHF
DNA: TGTGCCAGCACCCTGAAAGGGCACGGGCATCAGCCCCAGCATTTT

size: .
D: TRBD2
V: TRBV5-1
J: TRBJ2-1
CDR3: CASSYSSGGYNEQFF
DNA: TGCGCCAGCAGCTACTCTAGCGGGGGTTACAATGAGCAGTTCTTC

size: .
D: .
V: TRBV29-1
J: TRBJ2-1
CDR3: CSVEGHNEQFF
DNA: TGCAGCGTTGAGGGGCACAATGAGCAGTTCTTC

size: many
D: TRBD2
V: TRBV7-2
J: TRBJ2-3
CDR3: CASSYRLAGLADTQYF
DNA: TGTGCCAGCAGCTATCGACTAGCGGGGTTGGCAGATACGCAGTATTTT

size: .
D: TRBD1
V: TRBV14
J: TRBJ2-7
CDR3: CASSRTGRPYEQYF
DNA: TGTGCCAGCAGTCGGACAGGCCGTCCCTACGAGCAGTACTTC

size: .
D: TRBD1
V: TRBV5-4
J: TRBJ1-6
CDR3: CASSWGTGGGSVNNSPLHF
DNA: TGTGCCAGCAGCTGGGGGACAGGGGGCGGCTCGGTTAATAATTCACCCCTCCACTTT

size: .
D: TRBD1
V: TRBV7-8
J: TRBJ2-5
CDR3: CASRRDRGRETQYF
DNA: TGTGCCAGCAGACGGGACAGGGGACGAGAGACCCAGTACTTC

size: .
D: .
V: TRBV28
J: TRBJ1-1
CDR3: CASSPLTHVDTEAFF
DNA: TGTGCCAGCAGTCCCCTAACACATGTGGACACTGAAGCTTTCTTT

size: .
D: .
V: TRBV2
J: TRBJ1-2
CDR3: CATLSRVVIYGYTF
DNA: TGTGCCACCCTAAGCAGGGTGGTAATTTATGGCTACACCTTC

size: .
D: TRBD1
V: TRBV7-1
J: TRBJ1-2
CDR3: CASSSWDRGSANYGYTF
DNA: TGTGCCAGCAGCTCCTGGGACAGGGGTTCAGCTAACTATGGCTACACCTTC

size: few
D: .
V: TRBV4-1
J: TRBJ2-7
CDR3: CASSQGIGSPKYF
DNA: TGCGCCAGCAGCCAAGGGATAGGGAGCCCCAAGTACTTC

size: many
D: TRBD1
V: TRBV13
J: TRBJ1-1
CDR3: CASSARPGTGDTEAFF
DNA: TGTGCCAGCAGCGCCCGGCCAGGGACAGGGGACACTGAAGCTTTCTTT

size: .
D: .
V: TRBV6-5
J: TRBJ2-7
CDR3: CASRLTPQGSDEQYF
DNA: TGTGCCAGCAGACTTACCCCCCAGGGTAGCGACGAGCAGTACTTC

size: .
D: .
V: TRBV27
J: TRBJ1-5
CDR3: CASSFHHNQPQHF
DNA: TGTGCCAGCAGTTTCCACCACAATCAGCCCCAGCATTTT

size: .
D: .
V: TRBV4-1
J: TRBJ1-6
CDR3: CASSQDQGANSPLHF
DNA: TGCGCCAGCAGCCAAGATCAGGGTGCCAATTCACCCCTCCACTTT

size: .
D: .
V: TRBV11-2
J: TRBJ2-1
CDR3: CASSRGLNEQFF
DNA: TGTGCCAGCAGCCGAGGGTTAAATGAGCAGTTCTTC

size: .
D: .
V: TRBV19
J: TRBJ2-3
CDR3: CASSMAGASTDTQYF
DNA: TGTGCCAGTAGTATGGCGGGGGCCTCCACAGATACGCAGTATTTT

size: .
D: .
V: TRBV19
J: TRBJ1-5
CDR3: CASSPGLSNQPQHF
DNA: TGTGCCAGTAGTCCCGGATTGAGCAATCAGCCCCAGCATTTT

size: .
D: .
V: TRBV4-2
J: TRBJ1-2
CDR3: CASSGPPDDYGYTF
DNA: TGTGCCAGCAGCGGGCCCCCGGACGACTATGGCTACACCTTC

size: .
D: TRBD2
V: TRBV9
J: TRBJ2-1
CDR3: CASSGGGIYNEQFF
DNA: TGTGCCAGCTCCGGGGGGGGAATTTACAATGAGCAGTTCTTC

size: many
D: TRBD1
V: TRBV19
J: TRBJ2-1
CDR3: CASRSFGQGAPNEQFF
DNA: TGTGCCAGTAGGAGTTTTGGGCAGGGGGCACCCAATGAGCAGTTCTTC